The entry below gives a single T cell receptor beta chain sequence along with its context. Terminally differentiated effector memory CD45RA+ cells were excluded by CCR7 positive selection of CD45RO-negative cells. The data belong to a study of shared clonotypes between healthy human individuals. CDR1 and CDR2 (germline): MNHEY, SVGAGI. The CDR3 covers 14 residues. With 4 bases removed from V and 2 bases from J, the gap between germline ends came to 9 bases. Generated by immunoSEQ multiplex PCR, the TCRdb table keeps only in-frame clones and is missing some. The repertoire consists of more than 2 million clones, with approximately 94% occurring once and the leading ten covering roughly 1%.

Sequencing was performed on naive CD8+ T cells sorted from blood. This TCR was sampled from a man in his late teens or twenties in good health. The gene calls are TRBV6-5 and TRBJ2-1; D is possibly TRBD2 (6 bases). This chain's CDR3 is CASSFPGAYNEQFF. In DNA form, the CDR3 reads TGTGCCAGCAGTTTCCCGGGAGCCTACAATGAGCAGTTCTTC.